Listed below are T cell receptor beta chains from one sample, sequenced in a study of monozygotic twins with cystic fibrosis. TCRdb keeps only in-frame clones here, not all; method: immunoSEQ multiplex PCR. The sample has approximately 17,000 clones; around 97% are singletons. Material for sequencing was blood. These receptors came from a girl aged 2-10 years with cystic fibrosis. Both conserved end residues are part of each CDR3. The D gene is left open where the match is weak. Only part of the rows carry a size: once, few, many, or a class if the clone is expanded.

>TRBJ2-6|-|TRBV5-6|-
CASSLAGMYGANVLTF
TGTGCCAGCAGCTTGGCGGGGATGTACGGGGCCAACGTCCTGACTTTC
>TRBJ1-1|once|TRBV10-1|TRBD1
CASSLGQENTEAFF
TGCGCCAGCAGCTTGGGACAGGAGAACACTGAAGCTTTCTTT
>TRBJ1-2|-|TRBV7-2|-
CASSHRTNYGYTF
TGTGCCAGCAGCCACCGTACTAACTATGGCTACACCTTC
>TRBJ1-6|-|TRBV7-9|TRBD1
CASSLTTGSSYNSPLHF
TGTGCCAGCAGCTTGACGACAGGGAGCTCCTATAATTCACCCCTCCACTTT
>TRBJ1-1|-|TRBV4-3|TRBD1
CASSQDILEKGTGLRNTEAFF
TGCGCCAGCAGCCAAGATATACTCGAGAAAGGGACAGGGTTGAGGAACACTGAAGCTTTCTTT
>TRBJ1-5|-|TRBV19|-
CASSRGISNQPQHF
TGTGCCAGTAGTAGGGGGATCAGCAATCAGCCCCAGCATTTT
>TRBJ2-1|-|TRBV9|TRBD2
CASSDASGGHRNEQFF
TGTGCCAGCAGCGACGCTAGCGGGGGGCACCGGAATGAGCAGTTCTTC
>TRBJ1-6|-|TRBV11-3|TRBD1
CASSLGPSRQGQNPLHF
TGTGCCAGCAGCTTAGGCCCCTCACGACAGGGGCAGAATCCCCTCCACTTT
>TRBJ1-4|-|TRBV6-1|TRBD1
CASGPTGTNEKLFF
TGTGCCAGCGGACCGACAGGGACTAATGAAAAACTGTTTTTT
>TRBJ1-5|-|TRBV19|-
CASSIDHGTYSNQPQHF
TGTGCCAGTAGTATAGACCACGGGACCTATAGCAATCAGCCCCAGCATTTT
>TRBJ2-7|-|TRBV10-3|TRBD2
CAISEWKGTSPTYEQYF
TGTGCCATCAGTGAGTGGAAAGGGACTAGCCCCACCTACGAGCAGTACTTC
>TRBJ1-4|-|TRBV30|-
CAWSRDRSEKLFF
TGTGCCTGGAGTCGGGACCGCTCTGAAAAACTGTTTTTT
>TRBJ2-2|-|TRBV10-1|-
CASSEGSGVSGTGELFF
TGCGCCAGCAGTGAGGGGAGCGGAGTTAGTGGCACCGGGGAGCTGTTTTTT
>TRBJ1-6|-|TRBV6-5|TRBD1
CASSYSDRGRSPLHF
TGTGCCAGCAGTTACTCGGACAGGGGGCGATCACCCCTCCACTTT
>TRBJ2-4|-|TRBV5-1|-
CASSSSVAQAQNIQYF
TGCGCCAGCAGCTCCTCGGTCGCCCAGGCCCAAAACATTCAGTACTTC
>TRBJ1-1|-|TRBV29-1|-
CSVTPGTPTEAFF
TGCAGCGTCACACCAGGGACCCCCACTGAAGCTTTCTTT
>TRBJ1-2|once|TRBV2|-
CASSGRGGYGYTF
TGTGCCAGCAGTGGCAGGGGAGGCTATGGCTACACCTTC